Sequencing of this T cell receptor beta chain was carried out in a study of long-term antiretroviral therapy in people with HIV (dated by TCRdb to about 2022). In the study overall: Collection of the earliest samples took place about a decade ahead of the 2015 WHO recommendation for immediate ART, at a time when ART was typically delayed until CD4 counts fell. Eleven of the 30 participants with HIV were female. Test extractions of a monoclonal T-cell line alongside fewer than 40 polyclonal samples showed no cross-contamination during QIAcube processing. A retrospective serial study tested whether changes in peripheral blood TRB repertoire composition and diversity were associated with ART initiation and durable HIV suppression. A total of fewer than 250 cryopreserved PBMC samples came from approximately 30 adults with confirmed HIV infection and were collected serially over a mean of approximately 6 years (range 1-12).

Participants were included only if at least one PBMC sample before ART initiation and at least two post-ART samples were available. Treatment was received in the United States of America by all participants with HIV. Before DNA extraction, cryopreserved samples of about 1-10 million PBMC were thawed and washed. At the time of the earliest PBMC sample for each participant with HIV, ages ranged from roughly 20 to 60 years. Per participant, PBMC samples came from 1-4 timepoints prior to ART initiation and 2-8 timepoints following ART initiation, for a median of 7 samples. For every participant, serial HIV viral load, CD4+ T-cell count, ART history and demographic data were obtained. Genomic DNA was extracted from unsorted PBMC with a Qiagen kit on a QIAcube, processed in batches of 12 samples. Summary of the overall study and its limitations: Starting ART was linked to a significant rise in TRB diversity, yet even after long-term ART the diversity remained significantly lower than in transplant donor controls. No data were available on ART adherence, viral resistance or therapy changes, limiting inferences about post-ART repertoire changes. The samples span the years 2004 to 2017, and the ART regimens used may be less effective than current regimens. Owing to limited PBMC availability, only the TCR beta chain was sequenced, without alpha chain pairing. Because cell numbers in pre-ART samples were limited, unsorted PBMC were profiled instead of sorted CD4+ and CD8+ T cells. HIV repertoires had narrower CDR3 length ranges than controls, and the network structure suggested an antigen-experienced repertoire that shifted only slightly toward naive after ART. The repertoire was dominated across all time points by expanded TRB clones identified before ART initiation, although this dominance was seen to fluctuate and to decrease in many PLHIV after ART.

Sequencing of the TRB variable region was done with the immunoSEQ hsTCRB v3.0 assay at survey level resolution. TRB sequencing targeted a depth of about 35,000-55,000 T-cell genomes per sample. Pooled TRB libraries were sequenced on an Illumina MiSeq with a v3 150-cycle kit. For the original study's pipeline: Repertoire analysis ran in R within a reproducible Nextflow workflow covering QC, data transformation and analysis. LymphoSeq2, an R package for exploring AIRR-Seq data, was used to implement the custom analyses. After excluding several samples that yielded fewer than 5000 total TRB sequences, fewer than 200 HIV repertoires remained for analysis. Among the 180 to 200 retained HIV repertoires, about 57 were collected before ART initiation and 120 to 130 were collected after ART initiation. Repertoires were downsampled to 5000 TRB nucleotide sequences, with summary statistics averaged over 100 downsampling iterations. The analysis kept only TRB sequences whose CDR3 regions were at least seven amino acids long. A Shannon entropy-derived clonality score and the Gini coefficient were used to measure diversity. Repertoire networks linked the top 5000 CDR3 amino acid sequences whenever two sequences differed by an edit distance of one. For TRB CDR3 amino acid sequences, GLIPH2 was used to predict antigen specificity groups and MHC restriction. Known CMV, EBV, HIV or tissue antigen associations were flagged by matching CDR3 amino acid sequences against VDJdb and McPAS-TCR. Pre-ART, post-ART and control groups were compared with Wilcoxon signed-rank tests and Holm-Bonferroni correction. Sourced from immuneACCESS, this table was stored by TCRdb with only in-frame sequences that have V and J called. A share of the clones is absent; for the studies checked, an unresolved V gene accounts for under half, and the remainder has no known explanation. V and J calls and clone size are those listed in that table; D and trimming were worked out from the DNA. In this sample the table shows 20,000 to 25,000 clones, 80% to 85% of which occur a single time. 10% to 15% of the sample belongs to the ten largest clones.

The junction carries 11 bases between V and J, which are trimmed by 7 bases and 2 bases respectively. Including cysteine and phenylalanine, the CDR3 has 13 amino acids. Here the CDR3 DNA is all that survives: 39 bases in frame from base 1. CDR1 MNHNS and CDR2 SASEGT were looked up in the germline V gene. Note on this clone: Its antigen is still unknown. No base quality values were provided; no much bigger clone lies one nucleotide off.

The starting material was unsorted PBMCs, obtained 0.1 years before starting antiretroviral therapy. Here the chain combines TRBV6-1 and TRBJ1-1, with the D gene uncertain. The clonotype originates from a man in his forties with HIV. This receptor has the CDR3 CASIKTRNTEAFF. The nucleotide sequence is TGTGCCAGCATAAAGACGCGAAACACTGAAGCTTTCTTT.